The 18 T cell receptor beta chains listed next were all sequenced from one sample in a study of multiple sclerosis patients with progressive multifocal leukoencephalopathy. Time point: before natalizumab initiation. Generated by immunoSEQ multiplex PCR, the TCRdb table keeps only in-frame clones and is missing some. The data show roughly 34,000 clones, around nine tenths seen once. Specimen: PBMCs. The receptors come from a human donor with multiple sclerosis.

The genes are TRBV28 and TRBJ1-2, with D maybe TRBD1 (6 bases). Germline V gene sequence: CDR1 MDHEN, CDR2 SYDVKM. The CDR3 covers 18 residues. Trimming shortened V by 5 bases and J by 1 base, and 23 bases separated the two germline ends. The CDR3 DNA is TGTGCCAGCAGTCCGGTCGGAGGGGGGGTTGATTTTAACTATGGCTACACCTTC. The encoded protein is CASSPVGGGVDFNYGYTF.

The rearrangement joins TRBV2 to TRBJ1-5, with D possibly TRBD1 on 5 matching bases. The CDR3 spans 13 residues. CDR1 is SNHLY, CDR2 FYNNEI, per germline. Deletions cut 7 bases from V and 1 base from J, with 8 bases between. CDR3 sequence reads: CASTRQSNQPQHF. The CDR3 region has the DNA TGTGCCAGCACCAGACAGAGCAATCAGCCCCAGCATTTT.

The chain is built from TRBV6-5 and TRBJ2-7; weak D call: TRBD1 (6 bases). Germline lookup yields CDR1 MNHEY and CDR2 SVGAGI. The CDR3 contains 15 residues. V gave up 4 bases and J gave up 2 bases, with 15 bases separating them. DNA for the CDR3: TGTGCCAGCAGTTCGGCCGGGACACCGGCCTACGAGCAGTACTTC. It specifies CASSSAGTPAYEQYF.

V gene TRBV18 combines with J gene TRBJ2-2; D is ambiguous. In germline, CDR1 is KGHSH, CDR2 LQKENI. The CDR3 consists of 13 residues. Deletions cut 1 base from V and 6 bases from J, with 6 bases between. The CDR3 nucleotides read TGTGCCAGCTCACCACAGGTATCCGGGGAGCTGTTTTTT. Translation: CASSPQVSGELFF.

The chain has TRBV4-1 and TRBJ1-5; a weak D match, TRBD1 (6 bases). The CDR3 has 15 residues. V lost 1 base and J lost 4, with 11 bases in between. CDR1 is MGHRA and CDR2 is YSYEKL in the germline V gene. The DNA of the CDR3 is TGCGCCAGCAGCCAAGGGGGGGGCCTGAATCAGCCCCAGCATTTT. Translation gives CASSQGGGLNQPQHF.

This rearrangement joins TRBV11-3 to TRBJ2-2; the match to TRBD1 covers 9 bases. With V trimmed by 5 bases and J by 2 bases, 12 bases remained unmatched. Germline CDR1 reads SGHNT; CDR2 reads YENEEA. This CDR3 is built from 18 residues. DNA for the CDR3: TGTGCCAGCAGCCCAAGTGCGTGGGACAGGGTCAACACCGGGGAGCTGTTTTTT. This codes for CASSPSAWDRVNTGELFF.

The chain employs TRBV9 and TRBJ1-2; a weak D match, TRBD1 (6 bases). The CDR3 has 14 amino acids. The V and J ends lost 5 bases and 3 bases respectively, with 14 bases between them. The germline gives CDR1 SGDLS, CDR2 YYNGEE. The CDR3 sequence: CASSDRSGDYGYTF. CDR3 bases: TGTGCCAGCAGTGACAGGTCCGGGGACTATGGCTACACCTTC.

The chain couples TRBV5-6 to TRBJ1-1, with 8 bases identical to TRBD1. The ends lost 3 bases at V and 0 bases at J; junction bases unmatched: 7. CDR3 length: 16 residues. The germline gives CDR1 SGHDT, CDR2 YYEEEE. CDR3 DNA sequence: TGTGCCAGCAGCTCTCCGGGACAGGCAATGAACACTGAAGCTTTCTTT. Translating gives CASSSPGQAMNTEAFF.

This clone is judged medium-sized. At the DNA level, this CDR3 is encoded by other sequences in the same sample as well. The chain couples TRBV27 to TRBJ2-1; D remains ambiguous. This CDR3 has 12 amino acids. Trimming left V 5 bases short and J 7 bases short, with 9 bases between. CDR1 is MNHEY, CDR2 SMNVEV, per germline (reference sequence). The CDR3, as DNA: TGTGCCAGCAGTCTGATCGGAAATGAGCAGTTCTTC. Encoded protein: CASSLIGNEQFF.

The V gene is TRBV10-3, the J gene TRBJ2-3; 7 nucleotides match TRBD2. Trimming cost V 6 bases and J 2 bases; bases outside gene matches: 5. Germline assignment: CDR1 ENHRY and CDR2 SYGVKD. This CDR3 region has 14 residues. The CDR3 spells CAIRSLAVTDTQYF. CDR3 bases: TGTGCCATCAGGTCTCTAGCGGTCACAGATACGCAGTATTTT.

The chain is built from TRBV27 and TRBJ2-7; D is uncertain. Germline CDR1 and CDR2: MNHEY and SMNVEV (reference sequence). This CDR3 is 13 amino acids long. The V end lost 4 bases, the J end lost 6 bases, and 13 bases lay between the germline ends. The CDR3 bases are TGTGCCAGCAGTTATACGACGGCCGGCGAGCAGTACTTC. Translation: CASSYTTAGEQYF.

This clone is medium-sized (0.01 to 0.1%). V gene TRBV7-2 combines with J gene TRBJ2-1; D is perhaps TRBD1 or TRBD2 (5 bases each). The length of the CDR3 is 13 residues. V was shortened by 1 base and J by 16 bases, with 17 bases between the two germline ends. Germline V gene data show CDR1 as SGHTA and CDR2 as FQGNSA. The CDR3, as DNA: TGTGCCAGCAGCTTAGGGGACGACCAGGGCGATTTCTTC. The encoded protein is CASSLGDDQGDFF.

Only one count was recorded for this clone. The V gene is TRBV4-3, the J gene TRBJ1-2; the D gene is possibly TRBD1 (5 bases). There are 16 residues in the CDR3. Germline V gene sequence: CDR1 LGHNA, CDR2 YSLEER. Trimming shortened V by 1 base and J by 4 bases, and 16 bases separated the two germline ends. Here the CDR3 DNA reads TGCGCCAGCAGCCAAGTGAGCGGGGGATATTCCTATGGCTACACCTTC. It encodes CASSQVSGGYSYGYTF.

The V call is TRBV7-9, the J call TRBJ2-1; 13 nucleotides match TRBD2. From germline, CDR1 is SEHNR and CDR2 FQNEAQ (reference sequence). The V segment lost 5 bases and the J segment 6 bases; nucleotides outside the gene matches: 7. The CDR3 runs 16 residues. CDR3 nucleotides: TGTGCCAGCAGCCCTGAGGGACTAGCGGGAACCAATGAGCAGTTCTTC. It yields the protein CASSPEGLAGTNEQFF. Supplemented by reference TRBV7-9 and TRBJ2-1, the full variable domain reads DTGVSQNPRHKITKRGQNVTFRCDPISEHNRLYWYRQTLGQGPEFLTYFQNEAQLEKSRLLSDRFSAERPKGSFSTLEIQRTEQGDSAMYLCASSPEGLAGTNEQFFGPGTRLTVL.

The chain recombines TRBV11-2 with TRBJ1-3, with D uncertain. The CDR3 runs 14 residues. Germline lookup yields CDR1 SGHAT and CDR2 FQNNGV. Trimming cost V 4 bases and J 2 bases, with 9 bases left between them. The CDR3: CASSSTGTGNTIYF. The CDR3 nucleotides read TGTGCCAGCAGCTCAACGGGGACTGGAAACACCATATATTTT.

The rearrangement joins TRBV18 to TRBJ1-4; 7 bases map to TRBD1. V lost 2 bases and J lost 7; bases outside the gene matches: 4. There are 14 residues in the CDR3. Germline V gene data show CDR1 as KGHSH and CDR2 as LQKENI. CDR3 in DNA: TGTGCCAGCTCACCAGGCGGGACAGTTGAAAAACTGTTTTTT. It codes for CASSPGGTVEKLFF.

As concerns this clone: This same CDR3 is encoded by further DNA sequences in the sample. The J gene is TRBJ1-5, the V gene TRBV28; D gene unclear. This CDR3 has 13 residues. The germline V gene has CDR1 MDHEN and CDR2 SYDVKM. Trimming removed 2 bases at V and 4 bases at J, with 6 bases between. CDR3 region: CASSLHLNQPQHF. The CDR3 DNA follows: TGTGCCAGCAGTTTACATTTAAATCAGCCCCAGCATTTT.

The chain is built from TRBV12-5 and TRBJ1-2; 7 nucleotides line up with TRBD1. The CDR3 extends over 13 amino acids. Germline-derived CDR1 and CDR2 are LGHNT and FRNRAP. J was trimmed by 8 bases and V by 2 bases; bases with no gene match: 5. This chain's CDR3 is CASGLRPGGGYTF. The CDR3 region has the DNA TGTGCTAGTGGTTTGCGACCAGGGGGAGGCTACACCTTC. Supplemented by reference TRBV12-5 and TRBJ1-2, the full variable domain reads DARVTQTPRHKVTEMGQEVTMRCQPILGHNTVFWYRQTMMQGLELLAYFRNRAPLDDSGMPKDRFSAEMPDATLATLKIQPSEPRDSAVYFCASGLRPGGGYTFGSGTRLTVV.